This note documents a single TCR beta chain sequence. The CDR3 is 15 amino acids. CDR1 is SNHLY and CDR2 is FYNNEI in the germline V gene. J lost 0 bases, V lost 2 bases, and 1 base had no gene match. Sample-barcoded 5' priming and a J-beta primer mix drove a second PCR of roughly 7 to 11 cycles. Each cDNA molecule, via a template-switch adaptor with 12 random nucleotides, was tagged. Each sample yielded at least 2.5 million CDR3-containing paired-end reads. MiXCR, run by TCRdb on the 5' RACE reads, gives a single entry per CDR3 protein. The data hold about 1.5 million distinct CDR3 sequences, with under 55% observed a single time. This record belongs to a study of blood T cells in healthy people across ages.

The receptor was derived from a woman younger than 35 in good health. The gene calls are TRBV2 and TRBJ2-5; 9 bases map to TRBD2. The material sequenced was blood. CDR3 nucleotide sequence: TGTGCCAGCAGTGAAACTAGCGGGTACCAAGAGACCCAGTACTTC. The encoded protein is CASSETSGYQETQYF.